Reported below is one T cell receptor (beta chain). The sample is drawn from a study of Graves' ophthalmopathy and Graves' hyperthyroidism. Amplification of the TCR beta CDR3 regions used RNA transcripts (as template). RT-PCR was first run with HTBI primers, then multiplex PCR in a second round. In TCRdb, the multiplex PCR reads were re-called with MiXCR into one record per CDR3 protein. The sample gives 350,000 to 400,000 distinct CDR3 sequences, 15% of which show up once; about 7% is in the top ten. Stable hyperthyroidism referred to disease that showed no ophthalmopathy within 18 months of follow-up. Exclusion criteria comprised other autoimmune diseases, uncontrolled infections, pregnancy or lactation in patients. An approximately 10 ml volume of fresh peripheral blood provided the PBMCs. The germline CDR1 and CDR2 sequences are MNHEY and SVGEGT. Trimming left V 2 bases short and J 2 bases short, with 13 bases between. This CDR3 is built from 16 residues.

The receptor's source is a woman under 30 with stable Graves' hyperthyroidism. The sequenced sample was peripheral blood. V and J are TRBV6-2 or TRBV6-3 and TRBJ1-3; D is perhaps TRBD1 (5 bases). CDR3 residues: CASSYRDRLPGNTIYF. The CDR3 DNA is TGTGCCAGCAGTTACCGGGACCGTCTGCCTGGAAACACCATATATTTT.